The sequence of this T cell receptor beta chain was determined in a study of vaccination and CD4 T cells after COVID-19. Study-wide context: In the convalescent cohort, there were six males and four females, two of them Hispanic.

The study's findings and limits: The appearance of a median roughly 83% of reactive clones in convalescent patients occurred only post-vaccination.

Cultured CD4+ T cell DNA underwent sequencing with the Oncomine TCR Beta short-read assay. TCRdb recomputed calls from the PCR reads with MiXCR, one row per CDR3 protein. The table has 11,000 to 15,000 distinct CDR3 sequences, 50% to 55% seen once. Treatment noted: approximately 10-day PBMC culture with coronavirus spike peptide pools or control peptides (ViraFEST assay). Following expansion of antigen-specific T cells with peptide pools, ViraFEST then sequenced TCRs. Negative selection recovered the CD4+ T cells once they had spent 10 days in culture. V was clipped by 8 bases and J by 7 bases; unmatched bases: 7. CDR3 length: 13 amino acids. Germline CDR1 ENHRY, CDR2 SYGVKD. Details on this clonotype: Its antigen is still unknown.

The sample comprised CD4+ T cells from blood, cultured in vitro. The chain employs TRBV10-3 and TRBJ1-4; 7 bases fit TRBD1. The sequence was obtained from a human donor who had recovered from COVID-19. CDR3 bases: TGTGCCATCGGGCAGGGGGAGGGTGAAAAACTGTTTTTT. This translates into CAIGQGEGEKLFF.